The clone carrying this TCR beta chain has at least ten counts. Unique molecular identifiers were used in preparing the TCRbeta library. One entry per CDR3 protein, called by TCRdb with MiXCR from the PCR reads. The sample lists roughly 45,000 distinct CDR3 sequences; approximately 9.2% were seen once. These data originate in a study of T-cell reconstitution after alpha-beta-depleted transplantation in children. The sequencing here drew on PBMCs, mostly from graft donor cells, taken 60 days after TCRalphabeta/CD19-depleted stem cell transplant. This clonotype originated in a male patient between 2 and 15 years old who had a stem cell transplant for chronic granulomatous disease, so the T cells may come from the graft donor.

The DNA of the CDR3 is TGTGCCAGCAGCTTAGAAGCTAGCGGGAGAAGAGGGTACAATGAGCAGTTCTTC. This gives the protein CASSLEASGRRGYNEQFF. This rearrangement joins TRBV11-2 to TRBJ2-1, with 10 bases aligning to TRBD2. V shed 0 bases, J shed 4 bases, and the junction held 9 bases outside the gene matches. The germline gives CDR1 SGHAT, CDR2 FQNNGV. The CDR3 loop spans 18 amino acids.